The T cell receptor (beta chain) under discussion was sequenced for a study of T cells after yellow fever vaccination. In the study overall: The SMART-Seq v4 Ultra Low Input method served to prepare the low-cell-number fractions.

A process of 5'RACE template switching, which added a universal primer site and UMIs, was used to make TCR cDNA. One entry per CDR3 protein results from TCRdb running MiXCR on the 5' RACE reads. This sample has 250,000 to 350,000 distinct CDR3 sequences, with over 3.5% found just once. Note on this clonotype: The antigen is not known.

Germline CDR1 is GTSNPN and CDR2 is SVGIG (reference sequence). Trimming removed 3 bases from V and 1 base from J; junction bases left unmatched: 2. CDR3 size: 14 residues. General study points: Although the secondary response was weaker, it peaked faster, at day 5 versus 15.

V is TRBV30 and J is TRBJ2-5; 10 bases agree with TRBD2. The sequencing here drew on PBMCs, taken 15 days after the yellow fever booster vaccination. This clonotype originated in a young man who received the YFV17D yellow fever vaccine. The CDR3 protein is CAWRLAGAQETQYF. DNA of the CDR3: TGTGCCTGGAGGCTAGCGGGGGCCCAAGAGACCCAGTACTTC.